Below are 3 T cell receptor beta chains sequenced from a single sample in a study of CD8+ T cells in alopecia areata. Extracted from the samples, RNA was reverse transcribed into cDNA to serve as the sequencing template. Clones were read by immunoSEQ multiplex PCR, and TCRdb kept only the in-frame ones, dropping some. The table includes roughly 280,000 clones, about 60% detected once. Treatment: oral pan-JAK inhibitor, 5-10 mg twice daily. The sequencing here drew on CD4+ T cells sorted from blood, taken around week 53, from a patient treated with tofacitinib. The receptors were gathered from a human donor with alopecia areata.

The chain links TRBV30 to TRBJ2-1; D perhaps matches TRBD2 (6 bases). The CDR3 loop spans 13 amino acids. Trimming removed 5 bases at V and 0 bases at J, with 8 bases between. Germline lookup yields CDR1 GTSNPN and CDR2 SVGIG (reference sequence). The CDR3 sequence is CAWEEGSYNEQFF. The CDR3 bases are TGTGCCTGGGAGGAGGGCTCCTACAATGAGCAGTTCTTC.

The table lists this clone with a few counts. For the CDR3, the DNA is TGCAGCGTTGAGGTGGCCAGCTCGAACACTGAAGCTTTCTTT. It translates to CSVEVASSNTEAFF. The chain recombines TRBV29-1 with TRBJ1-1; no definite D call. The V end was cut by 3 bases, the J end by 1 base, with 12 bases between. The germline gives CDR1 SQVTM, CDR2 ANQGSEA. The CDR3 sequence is 14 residues long.

This clone has only one observation. The V gene is TRBV5-1, the J gene TRBJ1-1; D uncertain. Trimming left V 2 bases short and J 5 bases short, with 10 bases between. Germline CDR1 reads SGHRS; CDR2 reads YFSETQ. The CDR3 is 13 amino acids. The CDR3, as DNA: TGCGCCAGCAGCTTTGGGCCCGGGACTGAAGCTTTCTTT. Its translation: CASSFGPGTEAFF.